These 14 T cell receptor beta chains were sequenced from one sample in a study of blood T cell repertoires in COVID-19. The method was immunoSEQ multiplex PCR; TCRdb's version includes in-frame clones alone and lacks a portion of them. The data show around 250,000 clones, 65% to 85% seen once. The sequenced sample consisted of peripheral blood. The origin of the receptors is a man older than 75 with acute or convalescent COVID-19.

Points on this clone: The sample has other DNA sequences that encode this CDR3 too. The J gene is TRBJ2-7, the V gene TRBV18; D gene unclear. The length of the CDR3 is 13 residues. Germline CDR1 and CDR2: KGHSH and LQKENI. V shed 3 bases and J shed 0 bases, with 6 bases lying between them. CDR3 in DNA: TGTGCCAGCTCACCTCTTAGCTCCTACGAGCAGTACTTC. Amino acids: CASSPLSSYEQYF.

The rearrangement joins TRBV18 to TRBJ1-4, with unresolved D. V was cut by 3 bases and J by 0 bases, with 8 bases left in between. The CDR3 extends over 15 amino acids. CDR1 KGHSH and CDR2 LQKENI come from the germline V gene. The DNA for the CDR3 is TGTGCCAGCTCACCGGCTTCTGCAACTAATGAAAAACTGTTTTTT. This translates into CASSPASATNEKLFF.

This chain links TRBV4-1 with TRBJ1-1; TRBD1 is a possible D gene (5 bases). The CDR3 has 14 amino acids. Trimming shortened V by 4 bases and J by 4 bases, and 13 bases separated the two germline ends. CDR1 is MGHRA and CDR2 is YSYEKL in the germline V gene. The CDR3 sequence: CASSRKGEATEAFF. In nucleotides, the CDR3 is TGCGCCAGCAGCCGCAAAGGGGAGGCCACTGAAGCTTTCTTT.

The chain uses TRBV6-6 and TRBJ2-1; 9 bases map to TRBD2. The CDR3 length is 14 residues. The V gene end was trimmed by 6 bases and the J gene end by 5 bases; junction bases not matched to a gene: 5. The germline gives CDR1 MNHNY, CDR2 SVGAGI (reference sequence). The CDR3 loop reads CASRGSGRDNEQFF. DNA of the CDR3: TGTGCCAGCAGAGGTAGCGGGAGAGACAATGAGCAGTTCTTC.

This rearrangement joins TRBV27 to TRBJ2-1, with 13 bases fitting TRBD2. The CDR3 length is 15 residues. J lost 9 bases, V lost 5 bases, and 7 bases had no gene match. The germline gives CDR1 MNHEY, CDR2 SMNVEV (reference sequence). CDR3 sequence (DNA): TGTGCCAGCAGTGCCAGACTAGCGGGAGGTGCTGAGCAGTTCTTC. Translation: CASSARLAGGAEQFF.

The chain couples TRBV5-6 to TRBJ2-7; TRBD2 agrees at 9 bases. The CDR3 is 16 residues long. The junction had 6 bases not matched to a gene; V was cut back by 0 bases and J by 2 bases. CDR1 is SGHDT and CDR2 is YYEEEE in the germline V gene. The CDR3 protein is CASSLALAGNPYEQYF. The CDR3 region has the DNA TGTGCCAGCAGCTTGGCCCTAGCGGGGAACCCCTACGAGCAGTACTTC.

This sequence joins TRBV6-1 and TRBJ1-5, with D unresolved. This CDR3 spans 15 amino acids. Trimming removed 0 bases from V and 9 bases from J, with 15 bases in between. Per germline, CDR1 MNHNS and CDR2 SASEGT. CDR3 sequence: CASSEAPTNIRPQHF. CDR3 bases: TGTGCCAGCAGTGAAGCCCCGACTAATATCAGGCCCCAGCATTTT.

The chain joins TRBV28 to TRBJ2-7; 8 bases are a match to TRBD1. The trim removed 6 bases at V and 2 bases at J, leaving 9 bases unmatched. CDR3 size: 15 residues. Per the germline V gene, CDR1 is MDHEN and CDR2 is SYDVKM. The CDR3, as DNA: TGTGCCAGCAGCCCCCCGACAGGGGTCGCCTACGAGCAGTACTTC. It translates to CASSPPTGVAYEQYF.

This chain joins TRBV4-1 and TRBJ2-7; TRBD1 matches 7 bases. CDR3 size: 16 residues. Germline V CDR1 and CDR2: MGHRA, YSYEKL. The V and J ends lost 1 base and 1 base, in that order; junction bases with no gene match: 7. The CDR3 is CASSQGPTGSSYEQYF. Written as DNA, the CDR3 is TGCGCCAGCAGCCAAGGTCCGACAGGGTCTTCCTACGAGCAGTACTTC.

The table lists this clone with a count of one. The chain carries TRBV6-2 or TRBV6-3 and TRBJ1-5; D ambiguous. The germline gives CDR1 MNHEY, CDR2 SVGEGT. V was clipped by 5 bases and J by 9 bases, with 14 bases between them. The CDR3 is 13 amino acids. CDR3 sequence (DNA): TGTGCCAGCAGTAAAAACGGGGAGCTGCCCCAGCATTTT. Translating it yields CASSKNGELPQHF.

This chain uses TRBV11-2 with TRBJ2-7; TRBD1 matches 9 bases. J lost 4 bases, V lost 0 bases, and 7 bases had no gene match. This CDR3 region has 16 residues. Germline loops: CDR1 SGHAT, CDR2 FQNNGV. DNA for the CDR3: TGTGCCAGCAGCTTAGACGATGGGACAGGGTCTTACGAGCAGTACTTC. Its protein product is CASSLDDGTGSYEQYF.

This chain connects TRBV19 to TRBJ1-5; no definite D call. Germline assignment: CDR1 LNHDA and CDR2 SQIVND (reference sequence). The CDR3 consists of 14 residues. With 6 bases removed from V and 14 bases from J, the gap between germline ends came to 23 bases. CDR3 in DNA: TGTGCCAGTAGGCTCGGACCCGAGCGGTCATTTAAGCATTTT. Translation: CASRLGPERSFKHF.

This sequence joins TRBV5-1 and TRBJ2-2, with 8 bases that match TRBD2. V lost 3 bases, J lost 6 bases, and 4 bases stayed unmatched. In germline, CDR1 is SGHRS, CDR2 YFSETQ. The CDR3 loop spans 14 amino acids. This chain's CDR3 is CASSSGGPSGELFF. The CDR3, as DNA: TGCGCCAGCAGCTCGGGGGGGCCGTCCGGGGAGCTGTTTTTT.

This clone showed up just once. The V call is TRBV3-1 (or the pseudogene TRBV3-2), the J call TRBJ2-5, with D tentatively TRBD2 (5 bases). This CDR3 is built from 15 residues. V lost 4 bases to trimming and J lost 2 bases, with 14 bases between them. Germline V gene lookup returns CDR1 LGHDT and CDR2 YNNKEL (reference sequence). In DNA form, the CDR3 reads TGTGCCAGCAGCCCCCGGGCCAGCGGACAAGAGACCCAGTACTTC. Residues: CASSPRASGQETQYF.